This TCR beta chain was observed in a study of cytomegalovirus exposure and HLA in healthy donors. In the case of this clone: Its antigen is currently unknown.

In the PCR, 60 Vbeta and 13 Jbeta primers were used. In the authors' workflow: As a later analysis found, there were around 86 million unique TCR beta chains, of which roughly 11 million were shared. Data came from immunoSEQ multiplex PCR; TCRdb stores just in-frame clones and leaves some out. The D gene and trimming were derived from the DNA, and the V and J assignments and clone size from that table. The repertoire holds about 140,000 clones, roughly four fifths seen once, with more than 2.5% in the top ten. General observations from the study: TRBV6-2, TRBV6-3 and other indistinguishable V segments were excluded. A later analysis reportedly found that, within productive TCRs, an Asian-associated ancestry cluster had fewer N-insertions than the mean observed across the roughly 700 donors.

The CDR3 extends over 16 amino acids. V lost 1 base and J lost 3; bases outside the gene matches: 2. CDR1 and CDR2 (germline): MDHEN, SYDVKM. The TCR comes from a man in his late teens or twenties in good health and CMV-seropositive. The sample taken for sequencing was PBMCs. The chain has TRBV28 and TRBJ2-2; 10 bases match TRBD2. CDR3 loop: CASSLFGTSDTGELFF. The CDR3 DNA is TGTGCCAGCAGTTTATTTGGGACTAGCGACACCGGGGAGCTGTTTTTT.